This entry lists 9 T cell receptor beta chains sequenced from one sample in a study of monozygotic twins with inflammatory bowel disease. TCRdb processed the 5' RACE reads again and assigns one entry to each CDR3 protein, with no DNA. The listing contains hundreds of thousands of distinct CDR3 sequences. The sequencing input was blood. Source of these receptors: a human donor with ulcerative colitis or Crohn's disease, or a healthy co-twin of an affected twin (not recorded which).

This chain joins TRBV4-1 and TRBJ1-1; the TRBD1 assignment by TCRdb is unverifiable without DNA. The length of the CDR3 is 15 residues. Germline V gene data show CDR1 as MGHRA and CDR2 as YSYEKL. Here the CDR3 reads CASRGVQGRYTEAFF.

The V call is TRBV27, the J call TRBJ1-1; TCRdb designates TRBD1, a call that cannot be tested without DNA. CDR3 length: 14 residues. Germline V CDR1 and CDR2: MNHEY, SMNVEV (reference sequence). CDR3: CASSLGRGHLEAFF.

This chain joins TRBV7-2 and TRBJ2-2; TCRdb outputs TRBD1, but without DNA this stays unchecked. CDR1 and CDR2 (germline): SGHTA, FQGNSA. CDR3 length equals 16 residues. CDR3 protein: CASTLLGQANTGELFF.

This chain links TRBV12-3 or TRBV12-4 with TRBJ1-5; the TCRdb call, TRBD1, lacks DNA for checking. This CDR3 has 18 residues. CDR3 loop: CASSLLDNGGVPNQPQHF.

The V gene is TRBV12-3 or TRBV12-4, the J gene TRBJ2-2; TCRdb selects TRBD1, and the lack of DNA leaves this call unchecked. The length of the CDR3 is 15 residues. The CDR3 loop is CASSLVPGDGGELFF.

The chain uses TRBV14 and TRBJ1-2; TCRdb reports TRBD1, a call that lacks DNA to check it against. In germline, CDR1 is SGHDN, CDR2 FVKESK. The CDR3 covers 14 residues. The CDR3: CASSPGAGYYGYTF.

The CDR3 protein is CATRGQGAAGELFF. The chain has TRBV24-1 and TRBJ2-2; TCRdb's D call of TRBD1 is untestable without DNA. This CDR3 comprises 14 residues. From germline, CDR1 is KGHDR and CDR2 SFDVKD.

V is TRBV9 and J is TRBJ1-1. Per the germline V gene, CDR1 is SGDLS and CDR2 is YYNGEE. The CDR3 is 13 residues long. The CDR3 region is CASSVGRASEAFF.

The chain is built from TRBV6-1 and TRBJ2-3; the TCRdb call, TRBD2, lacks DNA for checking. The CDR3 loop spans 17 amino acids. Germline values: CDR1 MNHNS, CDR2 SASEGT. The chain's CDR3 is CATRSAWTSGSTDTQYF.